This TCR beta chain was recorded in a study of post-analysis software for immune sequencing data. Overall study results and limits: Significantly decreased normalized Chao1 diversity was recorded for multiple sclerosis patients relative to controls. Among 5 or 6 TRBV segments more frequent in patients than controls were TRBV5-6, TRBV5-1 and TRBV20-1.

Sequencing libraries made from TCR beta cDNA carried unique molecular identifiers. TCRdb re-derived calls from the PCR reads in MiXCR, one entry per CDR3 protein. There are roughly 600,000 distinct CDR3 sequences in the sample; roughly 45% occur only once, and over 1.5% lies in the top ten. With 1 base clipped from V and 1 base from J, the junction kept 8 bases outside the gene matches. In germline, CDR1 is DFQATT, CDR2 SNEGSKA (reference sequence). The CDR3 is made up of 17 amino acids. This clonotype appeared once. Its antigen is unidentified. Sample: blood. The chain uses TRBV20-1 and TRBJ2-3; 10 positions agree with TRBD2. The TCR originated in a girl aged 10 to 17 with multiple sclerosis. The CDR3, as DNA: TGCAGTGCTAGAGCCACCTTCAGCGGGGGGGGCACAGATACGCAGTATTTT. This sequence encodes CSARATFSGGGTDTQYF.